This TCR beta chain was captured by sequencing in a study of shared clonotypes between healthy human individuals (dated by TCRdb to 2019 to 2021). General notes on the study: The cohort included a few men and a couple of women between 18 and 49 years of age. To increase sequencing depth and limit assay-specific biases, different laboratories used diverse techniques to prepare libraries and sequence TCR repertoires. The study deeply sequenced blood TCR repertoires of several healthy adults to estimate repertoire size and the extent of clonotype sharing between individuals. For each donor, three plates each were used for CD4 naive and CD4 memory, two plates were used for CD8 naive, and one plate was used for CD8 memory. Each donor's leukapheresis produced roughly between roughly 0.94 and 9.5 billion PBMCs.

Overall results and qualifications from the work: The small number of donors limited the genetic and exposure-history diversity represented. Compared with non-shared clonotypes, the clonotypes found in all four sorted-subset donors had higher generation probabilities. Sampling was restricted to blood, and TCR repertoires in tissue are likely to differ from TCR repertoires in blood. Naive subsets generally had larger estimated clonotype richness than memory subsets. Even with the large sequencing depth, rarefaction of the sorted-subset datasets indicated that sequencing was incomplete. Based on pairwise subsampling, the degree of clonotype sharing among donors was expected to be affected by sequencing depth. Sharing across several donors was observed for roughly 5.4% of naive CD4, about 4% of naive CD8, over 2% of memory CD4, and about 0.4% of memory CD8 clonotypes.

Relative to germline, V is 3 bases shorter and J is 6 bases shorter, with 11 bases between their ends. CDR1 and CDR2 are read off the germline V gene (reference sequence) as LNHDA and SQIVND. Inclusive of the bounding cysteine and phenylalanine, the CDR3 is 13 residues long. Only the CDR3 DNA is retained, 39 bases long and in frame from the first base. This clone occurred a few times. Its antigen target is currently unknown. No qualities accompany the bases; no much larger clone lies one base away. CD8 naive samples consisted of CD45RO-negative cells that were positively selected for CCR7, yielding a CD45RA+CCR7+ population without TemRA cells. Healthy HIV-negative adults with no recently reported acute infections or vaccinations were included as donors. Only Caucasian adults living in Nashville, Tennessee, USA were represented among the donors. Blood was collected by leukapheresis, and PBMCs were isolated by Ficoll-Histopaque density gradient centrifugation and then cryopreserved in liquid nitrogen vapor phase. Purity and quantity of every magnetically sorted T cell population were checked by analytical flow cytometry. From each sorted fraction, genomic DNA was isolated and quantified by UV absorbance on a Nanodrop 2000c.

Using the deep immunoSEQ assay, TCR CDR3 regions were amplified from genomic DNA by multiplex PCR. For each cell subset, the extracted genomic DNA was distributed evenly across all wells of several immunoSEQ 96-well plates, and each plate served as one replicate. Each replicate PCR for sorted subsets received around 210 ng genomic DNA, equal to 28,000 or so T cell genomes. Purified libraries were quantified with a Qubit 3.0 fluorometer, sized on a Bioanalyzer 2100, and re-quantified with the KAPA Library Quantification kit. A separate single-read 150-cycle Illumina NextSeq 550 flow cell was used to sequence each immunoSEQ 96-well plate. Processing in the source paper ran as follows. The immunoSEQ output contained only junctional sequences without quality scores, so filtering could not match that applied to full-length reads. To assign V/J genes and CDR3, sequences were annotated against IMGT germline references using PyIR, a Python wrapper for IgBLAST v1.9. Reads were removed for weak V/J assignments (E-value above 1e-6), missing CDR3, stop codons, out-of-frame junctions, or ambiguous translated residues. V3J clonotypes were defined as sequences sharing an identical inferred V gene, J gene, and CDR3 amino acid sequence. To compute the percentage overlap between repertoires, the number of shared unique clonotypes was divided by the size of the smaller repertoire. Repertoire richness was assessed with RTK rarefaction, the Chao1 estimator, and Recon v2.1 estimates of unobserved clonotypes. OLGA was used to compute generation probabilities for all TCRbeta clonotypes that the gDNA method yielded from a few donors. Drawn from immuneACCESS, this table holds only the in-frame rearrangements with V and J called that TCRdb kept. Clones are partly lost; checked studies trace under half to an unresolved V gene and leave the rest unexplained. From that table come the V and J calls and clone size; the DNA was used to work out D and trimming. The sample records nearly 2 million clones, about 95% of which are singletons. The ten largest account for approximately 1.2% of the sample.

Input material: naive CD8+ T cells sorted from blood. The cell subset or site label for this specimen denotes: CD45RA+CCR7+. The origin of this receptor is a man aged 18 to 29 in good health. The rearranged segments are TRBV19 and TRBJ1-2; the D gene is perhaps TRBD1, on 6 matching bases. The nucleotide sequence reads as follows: TGTGCCAGTAGTATCCCGGGGGCAAATGGCTACACCTTC. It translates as CASSIPGANGYTF.